This is a list of T cell receptor beta chains from one sample in a study of cytomegalovirus exposure and HLA in healthy donors. Repertoires were generated with immunoSEQ multiplex PCR, while TCRdb's copy carries only in-frame clones and drops some. The sample gives about 120,000 clones, roughly 90% of which show up once; over 6% is in the top ten. Source material: PBMCs. These receptors were taken from a woman aged 18-29 years in good health and CMV-seropositive. CDR3s include the opening cysteine and the closing phenylalanine or tryptophan. Each record gives: V gene, D gene, J gene, clone size, CDR3 protein, CDR3 DNA. A D gene is named only where the DNA matches it firmly. Some rows have no size entry. The others give once, few or many, or a class for an expanded clone.

v_gene: TRBV27; d_gene: TRBD1; j_gene: TRBJ1-1; abundance: -; CDR3aa: CASSTRDRNFNTEAFF; CDR3nt: TGTGCCAGCAGCACACGGGACAGGAACTTTAACACTGAAGCTTTCTTT
v_gene: TRBV6-1; d_gene: TRBD2; j_gene: TRBJ2-5; abundance: -; CDR3aa: CASSEGGLAGEETQYF; CDR3nt: TGTGCCAGCAGTGAGGGTGGACTAGCGGGGGAAGAGACCCAGTACTTC
v_gene: TRBV4-1; d_gene: TRBD1; j_gene: TRBJ1-5; abundance: -; CDR3aa: CASSHGDRDGQPQHF; CDR3nt: TGCGCCAGCAGCCATGGGGACAGGGACGGTCAGCCCCAGCATTTT
v_gene: TRBV4-1; d_gene: TRBD1; j_gene: TRBJ2-7; abundance: -; CDR3aa: CASSQEGQGMGEQYF; CDR3nt: TGCGCCAGCAGCCAAGAAGGACAGGGGATGGGCGAGCAGTACTTC
v_gene: TRBV5-1; d_gene: -; j_gene: TRBJ1-1; abundance: -; CDR3aa: CASSLDAAMNTEAFF; CDR3nt: TGCGCCAGCAGCTTGGATGCAGCGATGAACACTGAAGCTTTCTTT
v_gene: TRBV6-1; d_gene: -; j_gene: TRBJ2-5; abundance: -; CDR3aa: CASSEGPVTLGETQYF; CDR3nt: TGTGCCAGCAGTGAAGGTCCTGTGACATTAGGAGAGACCCAGTACTTC
v_gene: TRBV25-1; d_gene: TRBD1; j_gene: TRBJ2-3; abundance: -; CDR3aa: CASRPGQGFSDTQYF; CDR3nt: TGTGCCAGCAGGCCGGGACAGGGGTTTTCGGATACGCAGTATTTT
v_gene: TRBV29-1; d_gene: -; j_gene: TRBJ1-4; abundance: -; CDR3aa: CSVADGGLNEKLFF; CDR3nt: TGCAGCGTTGCGGACGGAGGGCTTAATGAAAAACTGTTTTTT
v_gene: TRBV27; d_gene: -; j_gene: TRBJ1-5; abundance: -; CDR3aa: CASASLRNQPQHF; CDR3nt: TGTGCCAGCGCGAGTTTACGCAATCAGCCCCAGCATTTT
v_gene: TRBV18; d_gene: -; j_gene: TRBJ1-3; abundance: -; CDR3aa: CASSQNRAGNTIYF; CDR3nt: TGTGCCAGCTCACAAAACAGGGCTGGAAACACCATATATTTT
v_gene: TRBV30; d_gene: -; j_gene: TRBJ1-2; abundance: few; CDR3aa: CAWTDRRGYGYTF; CDR3nt: TGTGCCTGGACCGACAGGAGAGGGTATGGCTACACCTTC
v_gene: TRBV5-4; d_gene: TRBD2; j_gene: TRBJ2-5; abundance: -; CDR3aa: CASSLKLAGEETQYF; CDR3nt: TGTGCCAGCAGCTTGAAACTAGCGGGGGAAGAGACCCAGTACTTC
v_gene: TRBV6-1; d_gene: -; j_gene: TRBJ1-3; abundance: -; CDR3aa: CASSPRGAGNTIYF; CDR3nt: TGTGCCAGCAGTCCGCGCGGCGCTGGAAACACCATATATTTT
v_gene: TRBV15; d_gene: TRBD1; j_gene: TRBJ1-2; abundance: -; CDR3aa: CATSRGQANYGYTF; CDR3nt: TGTGCCACCAGCCGAGGACAGGCTAACTATGGCTACACCTTC
v_gene: TRBV7-8; d_gene: TRBD1; j_gene: TRBJ1-5; abundance: -; CDR3aa: CASSHRDRYNQPQHF; CDR3nt: TGTGCCAGCAGCCACCGGGACAGATACAATCAGCCCCAGCATTTT
v_gene: TRBV5-6; d_gene: -; j_gene: TRBJ2-1; abundance: -; CDR3aa: CASSLRTYNEQFF; CDR3nt: TGTGCCAGCAGCTTGCGGACATACAATGAGCAGTTCTTC
v_gene: TRBV19; d_gene: -; j_gene: TRBJ1-5; abundance: -; CDR3aa: CASSIGQRNQPQHF; CDR3nt: TGTGCCAGTAGTATCGGACAGCGCAATCAGCCCCAGCATTTT
v_gene: TRBV2; d_gene: -; j_gene: TRBJ2-7; abundance: -; CDR3aa: CASSGGRGGVFNEQYF; CDR3nt: TGTGCCAGCAGTGGGGGTAGGGGGGGAGTTTTCAACGAGCAGTACTTC
v_gene: TRBV29-1; d_gene: TRBD1; j_gene: TRBJ1-2; abundance: -; CDR3aa: CSGTGGVGANYGYTF; CDR3nt: TGCAGCGGCACAGGGGGAGTCGGGGCTAACTATGGCTACACCTTC
v_gene: TRBV5-1; d_gene: -; j_gene: TRBJ2-7; abundance: -; CDR3aa: CASSRSLGGEQYF; CDR3nt: TGCGCCAGCAGCAGGAGCCTAGGCGGCGAGCAGTACTTC
v_gene: TRBV5-4; d_gene: -; j_gene: TRBJ1-2; abundance: once; CDR3aa: CASTGTRGPYGYTF; CDR3nt: TGTGCCAGCACCGGAACAAGAGGGCCCTATGGCTACACCTTC
v_gene: TRBV4-1; d_gene: -; j_gene: TRBJ1-2; abundance: once; CDR3aa: CASSPAGQLGGGYTF; CDR3nt: TGCGCCAGCAGCCCCGCAGGACAGCTGGGCGGTGGCTACACCTTC
v_gene: TRBV5-5; d_gene: TRBD1; j_gene: TRBJ1-2; abundance: -; CDR3aa: CASSPEDRAGAYGYTF; CDR3nt: TGTGCCAGCAGCCCGGAGGACAGGGCGGGCGCATATGGCTACACCTTC
v_gene: TRBV9; d_gene: TRBD1; j_gene: TRBJ1-4; abundance: -; CDR3aa: CASSQRGQGMEKLFF; CDR3nt: TGTGCCAGCAGCCAGAGAGGACAGGGGATGGAAAAACTGTTTTTT
v_gene: TRBV4-1; d_gene: TRBD2; j_gene: TRBJ2-7; abundance: once; CDR3aa: CASSQGTSGGYYEQYF; CDR3nt: TGCGCCAGCAGCCAAGGGACTAGCGGGGGGTACTACGAGCAGTACTTC
v_gene: TRBV6-6; d_gene: TRBD2; j_gene: TRBJ2-7; abundance: -; CDR3aa: CASVHVGGGSYEQYF; CDR3nt: TGTGCCAGCGTTCACGTCGGGGGGGGGTCCTACGAGCAGTACTTC
v_gene: TRBV7-3; d_gene: -; j_gene: TRBJ2-7; abundance: -; CDR3aa: CASSLAGAGYEQYF; CDR3nt: TGTGCCAGCAGCTTAGCAGGGGCTGGGTACGAGCAGTACTTC
v_gene: TRBV9; d_gene: TRBD2; j_gene: TRBJ2-5; abundance: -; CDR3aa: CASSVDGRDQETQYF; CDR3nt: TGTGCCAGCAGCGTAGACGGGAGGGATCAAGAGACCCAGTACTTC
v_gene: TRBV27; d_gene: TRBD1; j_gene: TRBJ1-1; abundance: -; CDR3aa: CASRTGANTEAFF; CDR3nt: TGTGCCAGCAGGACAGGGGCGAACACTGAAGCTTTCTTT
v_gene: TRBV21-1; d_gene: -; j_gene: TRBJ1-1; abundance: -; CDR3aa: CASSIGTLGTEAFF; CDR3nt: TGTGCCAGCAGCATCGGGACATTGGGGACTGAAGCTTTCTTT
v_gene: TRBV19; d_gene: -; j_gene: TRBJ2-3; abundance: -; CDR3aa: CASSPPSGSDTQYF; CDR3nt: TGTGCCAGTAGCCCCCCAAGCGGCTCAGATACGCAGTATTTT
v_gene: TRBV19; d_gene: -; j_gene: TRBJ2-2; abundance: -; CDR3aa: CASSSVGPGELFF; CDR3nt: TGTGCCAGTAGCTCCGTGGGCCCCGGGGAGCTGTTTTTT
v_gene: TRBV9; d_gene: TRBD1; j_gene: TRBJ1-2; abundance: -; CDR3aa: CASSPRDSYGYTF; CDR3nt: TGTGCCAGCAGCCCGCGGGACAGCTATGGCTACACCTTC
v_gene: TRBV2; d_gene: -; j_gene: TRBJ1-5; abundance: few; CDR3aa: CASSEEGHQPQHF; CDR3nt: TGTGCCAGCAGTGAGGAGGGGCATCAGCCCCAGCATTTT
v_gene: TRBV18; d_gene: TRBD2; j_gene: TRBJ2-2; abundance: -; CDR3aa: CASSPRVPGGSTGELFF; CDR3nt: TGTGCCAGCTCCCCCCGCGTACCCGGGGGGTCCACCGGGGAGCTGTTTTTT
v_gene: TRBV5-1; d_gene: -; j_gene: TRBJ1-3; abundance: -; CDR3aa: CASRDGVYSGNTIYF; CDR3nt: TGCGCCAGCAGGGATGGAGTGTACTCTGGAAACACCATATATTTT
v_gene: TRBV7-2; d_gene: TRBD2; j_gene: TRBJ2-5; abundance: -; CDR3aa: CASSFGLGKETQYF; CDR3nt: TGTGCCAGCAGCTTCGGACTAGGAAAAGAGACCCAGTACTTC
v_gene: TRBV5-1; d_gene: TRBD2; j_gene: TRBJ2-7; abundance: -; CDR3aa: CASSLDSTSVAYEQYF; CDR3nt: TGCGCCAGCAGCTTGGATTCGACTAGCGTAGCCTACGAGCAGTACTTC
v_gene: TRBV4-3; d_gene: TRBD1; j_gene: TRBJ1-2; abundance: -; CDR3aa: CASSPGQRFYGYTF; CDR3nt: TGCGCCAGCAGCCCGGGACAGCGGTTCTATGGCTACACCTTC
v_gene: TRBV28; d_gene: -; j_gene: TRBJ2-7; abundance: -; CDR3aa: CASSLRGIEQYF; CDR3nt: TGTGCCAGCAGTTTAAGGGGGATCGAGCAGTACTTC
v_gene: TRBV30; d_gene: TRBD1; j_gene: TRBJ1-6; abundance: -; CDR3aa: CAWSSPIIRGLESPLHF; CDR3nt: TGTGCCTGGAGTTCCCCGATAATCAGGGGGCTGGAATCACCCCTCCACTTT
v_gene: TRBV7-2; d_gene: TRBD2; j_gene: TRBJ2-4; abundance: -; CDR3aa: CASSPLAGGLAKNIQYF; CDR3nt: TGTGCCAGCAGCCCCCTAGCGGGGGGGCTAGCCAAAAACATTCAGTACTTC
v_gene: TRBV5-1; d_gene: -; j_gene: TRBJ1-2; abundance: few; CDR3aa: CASSSTGNYGYTF; CDR3nt: TGCGCCAGCAGCTCGACAGGAAACTATGGCTACACCTTC
v_gene: TRBV7-9; d_gene: TRBD1; j_gene: TRBJ2-7; abundance: -; CDR3aa: CASSLGTGGERYEQYF; CDR3nt: TGTGCCAGCAGCTTAGGGACAGGGGGCGAACGATACGAGCAGTACTTC
v_gene: TRBV7-8; d_gene: TRBD1; j_gene: TRBJ2-2; abundance: few; CDR3aa: CASSYTGGGTGELFF; CDR3nt: TGTGCCAGCAGTTACACAGGGGGAGGCACCGGGGAGCTGTTTTTT
v_gene: TRBV27; d_gene: TRBD1; j_gene: TRBJ1-1; abundance: -; CDR3aa: CASSPGGAVQAFF; CDR3nt: TGTGCCAGCAGTCCAGGGGGCGCGGTTCAAGCTTTCTTT
v_gene: TRBV5-6; d_gene: -; j_gene: TRBJ1-2; abundance: -; CDR3aa: CASSQGGQGSPNYGYTF; CDR3nt: TGTGCCAGCAGCCAGGGCGGTCAGGGGAGCCCTAACTATGGCTACACCTTC
v_gene: TRBV7-6; d_gene: TRBD1; j_gene: TRBJ2-5; abundance: -; CDR3aa: CASSLGTGGIETQYF; CDR3nt: TGTGCCAGCAGCTTAGGAACAGGGGGCATCGAGACCCAGTACTTC
v_gene: TRBV29-1; d_gene: -; j_gene: TRBJ1-1; abundance: -; CDR3aa: CSVAQGVEAFF; CDR3nt: TGCAGCGTGGCACAGGGAGTCGAGGCTTTCTTT
v_gene: TRBV7-9; d_gene: TRBD2; j_gene: TRBJ2-1; abundance: -; CDR3aa: CASSLRAGGSYNEQFF; CDR3nt: TGTGCCAGCAGCTTAAGGGCGGGAGGCTCCTACAATGAGCAGTTCTTC
v_gene: TRBV6-4; d_gene: -; j_gene: TRBJ1-5; abundance: -; CDR3aa: CASSGREGQPQHF; CDR3nt: TGTGCCAGCAGTGGTAGGGAGGGTCAGCCCCAGCATTTT
v_gene: TRBV7-2; d_gene: -; j_gene: TRBJ2-5; abundance: -; CDR3aa: CASSTGTSGETQYF; CDR3nt: TGTGCCAGCAGCACCGGGACTTCCGGTGAGACCCAGTACTTC
v_gene: TRBV18; d_gene: -; j_gene: TRBJ1-1; abundance: -; CDR3aa: CASSPRQVGAEAFF; CDR3nt: TGTGCCAGCTCACCAAGGCAGGTGGGCGCTGAAGCTTTCTTT
v_gene: TRBV10-3; d_gene: -; j_gene: TRBJ1-4; abundance: -; CDR3aa: CAISGDGLSGSHEKLFF; CDR3nt: TGTGCCATCAGTGGGGACGGGCTCTCCGGGAGTCATGAAAAACTGTTTTTT
v_gene: TRBV6-5; d_gene: TRBD1; j_gene: TRBJ2-5; abundance: -; CDR3aa: CASSYRQGVETQYF; CDR3nt: TGTGCCAGCAGTTATCGGCAGGGGGTTGAGACCCAGTACTTC
v_gene: TRBV6-1; d_gene: TRBD1; j_gene: TRBJ1-5; abundance: -; CDR3aa: CASSPRAGGSQPQHF; CDR3nt: TGTGCCAGCAGTCCCAGGGCAGGGGGCAGTCAGCCCCAGCATTTT
v_gene: TRBV6-1; d_gene: -; j_gene: TRBJ1-6; abundance: few; CDR3aa: CASSVGGPHNSPLHF; CDR3nt: TGTGCCAGCAGTGTAGGGGGACCTCATAATTCACCCCTCCACTTT
v_gene: TRBV4-3; d_gene: TRBD2; j_gene: TRBJ2-1; abundance: -; CDR3aa: CASSQVYGTSGSSYNEQFF; CDR3nt: TGCGCCAGCAGCCAAGTATACGGGACTAGTGGTAGCTCCTACAATGAGCAGTTCTTC
v_gene: TRBV10-3; d_gene: -; j_gene: TRBJ1-5; abundance: -; CDR3aa: CAISESTRGMNQPQHF; CDR3nt: TGTGCCATCAGTGAGTCGACGAGAGGGATGAATCAGCCCCAGCATTTT
v_gene: TRBV19; d_gene: -; j_gene: TRBJ1-2; abundance: -; CDR3aa: CASKLYRASNYGYTF; CDR3nt: TGTGCCAGTAAGCTATACAGGGCGTCTAACTATGGCTACACCTTC